The clone carrying this TCR beta chain was observed once. This sample was included in a study of OX40 agonist ivuxolimab in advanced cancers. Study information: At 0.01 to 10 mg/kg, ivuxolimab was administered intravenously to patients every 2 weeks. Anti-PD-1, anti-PD-L1 or anti-CTLA-4 therapy given earlier was allowed, and 35% to 50% had some.

Only in-frame clones appear in the TCRdb table, and some are missing; sequencing was by immunoSEQ multiplex PCR. Among tens of thousands of clones, 75% to 90% were seen once, and the ten largest hold 30% to 45%. Autoimmune disease history or systemic immunosuppression excluded patients. J gave up 7 bases and V 6 bases, and 18 bases lay outside the gene matches. The CDR3 runs 18 residues. Germline V gene lookup returns CDR1 SGHRS and CDR2 YFSETQ. Specimen: CD4+ or CD8+ T cells sorted from blood, collected in a trial of the OX40 agonist ivuxolimab. The rearrangement joins TRBV5-1 to TRBJ2-2; 10 positions match TRBD2. This TCR was sampled from an adult with an advanced solid tumor such as melanoma, head and neck, liver or kidney cancer. Here the CDR3 DNA reads TGCGCCAGCACCTACAACAGGGGCTCTAGCGGGAGAGGCGGGGAGCTGTTTTTT. Encoded protein: CASTYNRGSSGRGGELFF.